The 20 T cell receptor beta chains reported below all come from one sample, sequenced in a study of blood T cell repertoires in COVID-19. The protocol was immunoSEQ multiplex PCR, while the TCRdb copy is restricted to in-frame clones and leaves out a portion. There are some 220,000 clones in the sample; 85% occur only once, and about 2.4% lies in the top ten. Source material: peripheral blood. All receptors come from an older woman with COVID-19, enrolled during active disease.

The genes are TRBV9 and TRBJ2-2, with 7 bases aligning to TRBD2. CDR1 and CDR2 (germline): SGDLS, YYNGEE. J gave up 6 bases and V 5 bases, and 7 bases lay outside the gene matches. CDR3 length: 14 residues. CDR3 DNA: TGTGCCAGCAGTGTCATGACTAGCCCCGGGGAGCTGTTTTTT. Protein product: CASSVMTSPGELFF.

The chain links TRBV9 to TRBJ2-7; 8 bases line up with TRBD2. V lost 3 bases and J lost 3; bases outside the gene matches: 8. This CDR3 contains 15 residues. From germline, CDR1 is SGDLS and CDR2 YYNGEE. The CDR3 DNA reads TGTGCCAGCAGCGCGGGACTAGGAGGGGTCTACGAGCAGTACTTC. It codes for CASSAGLGGVYEQYF.

Turning to this clone: At the DNA level, this CDR3 is encoded by other sequences in the same sample as well. This chain connects TRBV6-1 to TRBJ2-3; TRBD1 might be the D (6 bases). The V gene's germline CDR1 is MNHNS and CDR2 SASEGT. This CDR3 contains 14 residues. The V end lost 3 bases, the J end lost 1 base, and 8 bases lay between the germline ends. The DNA for the CDR3 is TGTGCCAGCAGTGAGGCAGGGGGCACAGATACGCAGTATTTT. This translates into CASSEAGGTDTQYF.

V is TRBV14 and J is TRBJ2-2, with 9 bases fitting TRBD2. Per germline, CDR1 SGHDN and CDR2 FVKESK. V lost 2 bases to trimming and J lost 4 bases; unmatched junction nucleotides: 5. CDR3 size: 16 residues. In nucleotides, the CDR3 is TGTGCCAGCAGCCAACAAGCGGGAGGCCTCACCGGGGAGCTGTTTTTT. As protein: CASSQQAGGLTGELFF.

CDR3 loop: CASSALWGVQETQYF. As DNA, the CDR3 is TGTGCCAGCAGCGCACTGTGGGGGGTCCAAGAGACCCAGTACTTC. This chain joins TRBV11-3 and TRBJ2-5, with a weak D call TRBD2 (6 bases). The germline gives CDR1 SGHNT, CDR2 YENEEA. Trimming removed 5 bases from V and 1 base from J, with 14 bases in between. The CDR3 has 15 residues.

The chain couples TRBV2 to TRBJ2-1; a weak D match, TRBD2 (6 bases). The V end lost 6 bases, the J end lost 4 bases, and 13 bases lay between the germline ends. The CDR3 is 14 residues long. The V gene's germline CDR1 is SNHLY and CDR2 FYNNEI. CDR3 residues: CASRAGGGYNEQFF. Here the CDR3 DNA reads TGTGCCAGCAGGGCCGGTGGGGGGTACAATGAGCAGTTCTTC.

The rearrangement links TRBV4-3 to TRBJ1-6; the D gene is possibly TRBD1 (6 bases). CDR1 and CDR2 (germline): LGHNA, YSLEER. The CDR3 spans 15 residues. Trimming removed 0 bases from V and 8 bases from J, with 11 bases in between. CDR3 nucleotides: TGCGCCAGCAGCCAAGAGTACAGGGTGGATTCACCCCTCCACTTT. It encodes CASSQEYRVDSPLHF.

The gene calls are TRBV27 and TRBJ1-5, with TRBD1 identical over 9 bases. This CDR3 has 15 amino acids. The V gene end was trimmed by 6 bases and the J gene end by 5 bases; junction bases not matched to a gene: 8. In germline, CDR1 is MNHEY, CDR2 SMNVEV (reference sequence). The chain's CDR3 is CASRGTGKGDQPQHF. CDR3 DNA sequence: TGTGCCAGCAGGGGGACAGGGAAGGGGGATCAGCCCCAGCATTTT.

The chain employs TRBV2 and TRBJ1-2; a weak D match, TRBD1 (6 bases). The germline V gene encodes CDR1 SNHLY and CDR2 FYNNEI. V lost 9 bases, J lost 3 bases, and 11 bases lay in between. CDR3 length: 12 amino acids. CDR3 loop: CASSAGDYGYTF. CDR3 in DNA: TGTGCCAGTTCTGCAGGGGACTATGGCTACACCTTC.

The CDR3 here is CASSQEEGSYEQYF. CDR3 DNA: TGCGCCAGCAGCCAAGAGGAGGGTTCCTACGAGCAGTACTTC. The chain is built from TRBV4-3 and TRBJ2-7; D perhaps matches TRBD2 (6 bases). CDR1 and CDR2 from the germline V gene are LGHNA and YSLEER. The CDR3 is 14 amino acids. V lost 0 bases and J lost 1, with 7 bases in between.

This CDR3 is CASSYVGGPKNIQYF. For the CDR3, the DNA is TGTGCCAGCAGTTACGTTGGCGGTCCCAAAAACATTCAGTACTTC. V usage is TRBV6-5 and J usage is TRBJ2-4, with no clear D. The CDR3 length is 15 residues. Germline CDR1 and CDR2: MNHEY and SVGAGI. The ends were cut back, 2 bases at V and 2 bases at J, with 10 bases in the middle.

The CDR3, as DNA: TGTGCCAGCTCACCTCCGGGACAGAGTTACGAGCAGTACTTC. It specifies CASSPPGQSYEQYF. The chain recombines TRBV18 with TRBJ2-7; 7 nucleotides line up with TRBD1. The junction had 6 bases not matched to a gene; V was cut back by 3 bases and J by 4 bases. The CDR3 loop spans 14 amino acids. Germline CDR1 KGHSH, CDR2 LQKENI.

The chain employs TRBV6-5 and TRBJ1-2; no definite D call. Germline V gene lookup returns CDR1 MNHEY and CDR2 SVGAGI. This CDR3 spans 13 amino acids. V was pared by 0 bases and J by 4 bases, with 6 bases between. CDR3 DNA sequence: TGTGCCAGCAGTTACTCGCCAGGCTATGGCTACACCTTC. It is translated as CASSYSPGYGYTF.

A few counts support this clone. The rearrangement links TRBV4-3 to TRBJ2-1; 8 bases are shared with TRBD1. Germline CDR1 reads LGHNA; CDR2 reads YSLEER. This CDR3 spans 15 amino acids. Unmatched junction bases numbered 10, after V lost 4 bases and J lost 8 bases. The CDR3 loop reads CASSPPGQEPDEQFF. The CDR3 DNA sequence: TGCGCCAGCAGCCCACCGGGACAGGAGCCGGATGAGCAGTTCTTC.

The rearrangement links TRBV7-3 to TRBJ2-1; a weak D match, TRBD2 (6 bases). Germline V gene sequence: CDR1 SGHTA, CDR2 FQGTGA. The V gene lost 3 bases and the J gene lost 10 bases, with 22 bases spanning the gap. This CDR3 is 16 amino acids long. The CDR3 nucleotides read TGTGCCAGCAGCTTTACCCACCGAGGGAGGCTGGACGAGCAGTTCTTC. This codes for CASSFTHRGRLDEQFF.

This clone was recorded once. The chain joins TRBV5-6 to TRBJ2-7; 10 bases are shared with TRBD2. With V trimmed by 2 bases and J by 0 bases, 2 bases remained unmatched. CDR1 and CDR2 from the germline V gene are SGHDT and YYEEEE. The CDR3 spans 15 residues. Here the CDR3 reads CASSFGLAASYEQYF. DNA for the CDR3: TGTGCCAGCAGCTTTGGACTAGCGGCCTCCTACGAGCAGTACTTC.

The chain links TRBV6-5 to TRBJ1-3; perhaps TRBD1 as D (5 bases). There are 13 residues in the CDR3. Between the trimmed V and J ends, which lost 5 bases and 4 bases, there was a span of 9 bases. CDR1 is MNHEY and CDR2 is SVGAGI in the germline V gene. The CDR3 DNA reads TGTGCCAGCAGTCAGGGAGGCGGAAACACCATATATTTT. Translation: CASSQGGGNTIYF.

J is TRBJ2-1 and V is TRBV7-3; maybe TRBD2 (5 bases). The V and J ends lost 0 bases and 6 bases respectively, with 12 bases between them. Germline CDR1 is SGHTA and CDR2 is FQGTGA. The CDR3 spans 15 residues. CDR3 sequence: CASSLTVTRLNEQFF. The CDR3 nucleotides read TGTGCCAGCAGCTTAACCGTCACTAGACTCAATGAGCAGTTCTTC.

The V gene is TRBV7-3, the J gene TRBJ2-3; D uncertain. The CDR3 sequence is 15 residues long. The V gene's germline CDR1 is SGHTA and CDR2 FQGTGA. V lost 0 bases and J lost 0, with 7 bases in between. The CDR3 coding sequence is TGTGCCAGCAGCTTAACCGGAGAAAGCACAGATACGCAGTATTTT. It translates to CASSLTGESTDTQYF.

This chain joins TRBV6-5 and TRBJ1-3; 9 bases are a match to TRBD1. Germline lookup yields CDR1 MNHEY and CDR2 SVGAGI. The CDR3 is 14 amino acids. V shed 6 bases, J shed 5 bases, and the junction held 5 bases outside the gene matches. CDR3 loop: CASSQGQGRNTIYF. Here the CDR3 DNA reads TGTGCCAGCAGCCAGGGACAGGGCCGAAACACCATATATTTT.